This T cell receptor beta chain was identified during a study of CD8+CD57+ T cells in acquired aplastic anemia. For the study at large: Sorted CD4+ and CD8+ cells gave a mean 3.2 ug DNA, range roughly 0.19 to 27.4 ug.

The template used for profiling TCR beta VDJ and CDR3 was genomic DNA. From the reads, TCRdb called clonotypes with MiXCR, one entry per CDR3 protein. The table records 35,000 to 45,000 distinct CDR3 sequences, roughly two thirds of them present only once. Trimming stripped 2 bases from V and 3 bases from J, with 10 bases between. The CDR3 covers 14 residues. In germline, CDR1 is LNHNV, CDR2 YYDKDF (reference sequence). Sequencing was done on a sample of sorted CD4+, CD8+, or CD8+CD57+ T cells (not recorded which) from PBMCs. This rearrangement joins TRBV15 to TRBJ1-1; D remains ambiguous. The receptor's source is a human donor in good health, serving as a control. CDR3 DNA sequence: TGTGCCACCAGCAGAATGGGGTTTTACACTGAAGCTTTCTTT. Translation gives CATSRMGFYTEAFF.